A selection of T cell receptor beta chains follows, all from one sample in a study of blood T cell repertoires in COVID-19. Data came from immunoSEQ multiplex PCR; TCRdb stores just in-frame clones and leaves some out. The top ten hold about 12% of the sample, which has 150,000 to 200,000 clones, under 90% seen once. Material: PBMCs or T cells enriched from blood (not recorded which). These receptors were obtained from a man aged 45-65 years who had recovered from COVID-19. CDR3s include the opening cysteine and the closing phenylalanine or tryptophan. D genes are given only for firm matches. Not all rows give a size; the values are once, few, many and, for expanded clones, a class.

cdr3_aa: CASSWGGPAKVETQYF
cdr3_nt: TGTGCCAGCAGCTGGGGGGGACCGGCAAAGGTCGAGACCCAGTACTTC
j_call: TRBJ2-5
v_call: TRBV5-4
clone_size: NA
d_call: TRBD2

cdr3_aa: CASSQGDRGRKPQHF
cdr3_nt: TGCGCCAGCAGCCAAGGAGACAGGGGTAGGAAGCCCCAGCATTTT
j_call: TRBJ1-5
v_call: TRBV4-1
clone_size: NA
d_call: TRBD1

cdr3_aa: CASSRSNRGSENIQYF
cdr3_nt: TGTGCCAGCAGCCGCTCGAACAGGGGGAGTGAAAACATTCAGTACTTC
j_call: TRBJ2-4
v_call: TRBV13
clone_size: NA
d_call: TRBD1

cdr3_aa: CASSLGGDQPQHF
cdr3_nt: TGTGCCAGCAGCTTGGGGGGAGATCAGCCCCAGCATTTT
j_call: TRBJ1-5
v_call: TRBV7-9
clone_size: NA
d_call: NA

cdr3_aa: CSARSGGGNTEAFF
cdr3_nt: TGCAGCGCCCGATCCGGGGGAGGGAACACTGAAGCTTTCTTT
j_call: TRBJ1-1
v_call: TRBV29-1
clone_size: NA
d_call: NA

cdr3_aa: CASSLNPAGGGETQYF
cdr3_nt: TGTGCCAGCAGCTTAAACCCAGCGGGGGGTGGAGAGACCCAGTACTTC
j_call: TRBJ2-5
v_call: TRBV7-3
clone_size: NA
d_call: TRBD2

cdr3_aa: CSARVVYEQYF
cdr3_nt: TGCAGTGCTAGAGTCGTCTACGAGCAGTACTTC
j_call: TRBJ2-7
v_call: TRBV20-1
clone_size: once
d_call: NA

cdr3_aa: CASSLLRTNTEAFF
cdr3_nt: TGTGCCAGCAGTCTACTCCGTACTAACACTGAAGCTTTCTTT
j_call: TRBJ1-1
v_call: TRBV28
clone_size: NA
d_call: NA

cdr3_aa: CASRAQEGNTEAFF
cdr3_nt: TGTGCCAGCCGGGCGCAGGAGGGGAACACTGAAGCTTTCTTT
j_call: TRBJ1-1
v_call: TRBV19
clone_size: NA
d_call: NA

cdr3_aa: CASSDSGGYGYTF
cdr3_nt: TGTGCCAGCAGCGACAGTGGCGGTTATGGCTACACCTTC
j_call: TRBJ1-2
v_call: TRBV3-1/TRBV3-2
clone_size: NA
d_call: NA

cdr3_aa: CASSLAGAAASNTEAFF
cdr3_nt: TGTGCCAGCAGCTTAGCAGGGGCCGCTGCGTCGAACACTGAAGCTTTCTTT
j_call: TRBJ1-1
v_call: TRBV7-9
clone_size: NA
d_call: NA

cdr3_aa: CATYHSTNEKLFF
cdr3_nt: TGTGCCACCTACCACTCAACTAATGAAAAACTGTTTTTT
j_call: TRBJ1-4
v_call: TRBV12-3/TRBV12-4
clone_size: NA
d_call: NA

cdr3_aa: CASRRQGANTGELFF
cdr3_nt: TGTGCCAGCAGGCGACAGGGGGCGAACACCGGGGAGCTGTTTTTT
j_call: TRBJ2-2
v_call: TRBV3-1/TRBV3-2
clone_size: NA
d_call: TRBD1

cdr3_aa: CASSPNSPGGQPQHF
cdr3_nt: TGTGCCAGTAGCCCCAATTCCCCAGGGGGTCAGCCCCAGCATTTT
j_call: TRBJ1-5
v_call: TRBV19
clone_size: few
d_call: TRBD1

cdr3_aa: CASSLDLGMEGEQYF
cdr3_nt: TGTGCCAGCAGCTTAGATCTGGGAATGGAGGGAGAGCAGTACTTC
j_call: TRBJ2-7
v_call: TRBV7-9
clone_size: NA
d_call: NA

cdr3_aa: CASSQDGTGGYNGELFF
cdr3_nt: TGCGCCAGCAGCCAAGACGGGACAGGGGGTTACAACGGGGAGCTGTTTTTT
j_call: TRBJ2-2
v_call: TRBV4-3
clone_size: NA
d_call: TRBD1

cdr3_aa: CASSFSRGADTQYF
cdr3_nt: TGTGCCAGCAGCTTCTCCAGGGGCGCAGATACGCAGTATTTT
j_call: TRBJ2-3
v_call: TRBV7-3
clone_size: NA
d_call: NA

cdr3_aa: CASTLPEGIWTEAFF
cdr3_nt: TGTGCCAGCACCCTGCCCGAGGGAATATGGACTGAAGCTTTCTTT
j_call: TRBJ1-1
v_call: TRBV7-9
clone_size: NA
d_call: NA

cdr3_aa: CASRGGGSGELFF
cdr3_nt: TGTGCCAGCAGAGGGGGGGGCTCCGGGGAGCTGTTTTTT
j_call: TRBJ2-2
v_call: TRBV12-3/TRBV12-4
clone_size: NA
d_call: NA

cdr3_aa: CASSLRTSGGAISYEQYF
cdr3_nt: TGCGCCAGCAGCCTCCGGACTAGCGGGGGGGCTATCTCCTACGAGCAGTACTTC
j_call: TRBJ2-7
v_call: TRBV5-1
clone_size: few
d_call: TRBD2

cdr3_aa: CASSLNREGELFF
cdr3_nt: TGTGCCAGCAGCCTCAACAGGGAGGGGGAGCTGTTTTTT
j_call: TRBJ2-2
v_call: TRBV7-2
clone_size: NA
d_call: NA

cdr3_aa: CASSLGGGNTDTQYF
cdr3_nt: TGTGCCAGCAGCTTGGGCGGGGGAAACACAGATACGCAGTATTTT
j_call: TRBJ2-3
v_call: TRBV7-9
clone_size: NA
d_call: TRBD2

cdr3_aa: CASSFGVTNEKLFF
cdr3_nt: TGTGCCAGCAGCTTTGGAGTGACTAATGAAAAACTGTTTTTT
j_call: TRBJ1-4
v_call: TRBV4-2
clone_size: NA
d_call: NA

cdr3_aa: CASSQRATLQGRNEKLFF
cdr3_nt: TGCGCCAGCAGCCAAAGGGCCACACTACAGGGGCGTAATGAAAAACTGTTTTTT
j_call: TRBJ1-4
v_call: TRBV4-1
clone_size: NA
d_call: TRBD1

cdr3_aa: CASGDMNEKLFF
cdr3_nt: TGTGCCAGCGGGGACATGAATGAAAAACTGTTTTTT
j_call: TRBJ1-4
v_call: TRBV27
clone_size: NA
d_call: NA

cdr3_aa: CATITVSNQPQHF
cdr3_nt: TGCGCCACCATTACTGTCAGCAATCAGCCCCAGCATTTT
j_call: TRBJ1-5
v_call: TRBV5-1
clone_size: many
d_call: NA

cdr3_aa: CASSLRRTGGTDTQYF
cdr3_nt: TGTGCCAGCAGCCTCAGACGGACAGGTGGAACAGATACGCAGTATTTT
j_call: TRBJ2-3
v_call: TRBV3-1/TRBV3-2
clone_size: NA
d_call: TRBD1

cdr3_aa: CASSPRGGTTYEQYF
cdr3_nt: TGTGCCAGTAGTCCCCGGGGGGGGACTACCTACGAGCAGTACTTC
j_call: TRBJ2-7
v_call: TRBV19
clone_size: NA
d_call: TRBD2

cdr3_aa: CASSYSKFGGNYGYTF
cdr3_nt: TGTGCCAGCAGTTACTCGAAATTCGGGGGTAACTATGGCTACACCTTC
j_call: TRBJ1-2
v_call: TRBV6-5
clone_size: NA
d_call: NA

cdr3_aa: CSVKGAETQYF
cdr3_nt: TGCAGCGTTAAGGGGGCGGAGACCCAGTACTTC
j_call: TRBJ2-5
v_call: TRBV29-1
clone_size: NA
d_call: TRBD1

cdr3_aa: CASSTTADRAEAFF
cdr3_nt: TGTGCCAGCAGCACCACTGCCGACAGGGCTGAAGCTTTCTTT
j_call: TRBJ1-1
v_call: TRBV5-4
clone_size: NA
d_call: TRBD1

cdr3_aa: CASSKDARGFNQPQHF
cdr3_nt: TGTGCCAGCAGCAAAGACGCCCGGGGATTCAATCAGCCCCAGCATTTT
j_call: TRBJ1-5
v_call: TRBV21-1
clone_size: NA
d_call: NA

cdr3_aa: CASSTRTSGAGELFF
cdr3_nt: TGCGCCAGCAGCACTCGGACTAGCGGGGCCGGGGAGCTGTTTTTT
j_call: TRBJ2-2
v_call: TRBV4-1
clone_size: few
d_call: TRBD2

cdr3_aa: CASSLSPTTGATGELFF
cdr3_nt: TGTGCCAGCAGTTTATCCCCCACGACAGGGGCTACCGGGGAGCTGTTTTTT
j_call: TRBJ2-2
v_call: TRBV28
clone_size: NA
d_call: TRBD1

cdr3_aa: CAWRAHIGYTF
cdr3_nt: TGTGCCTGGAGGGCCCATATCGGCTACACCTTC
j_call: TRBJ1-2
v_call: TRBV30
clone_size: NA
d_call: NA

cdr3_aa: CASSEGGGAGEQYF
cdr3_nt: TGTGCCAGCAGTGAAGGCGGGGGGGCCGGTGAGCAGTACTTC
j_call: TRBJ2-7
v_call: TRBV6-1
clone_size: NA
d_call: TRBD2

cdr3_aa: CASSGESYGYTF
cdr3_nt: TGCGCCAGCTCCGGTGAGTCCTATGGCTACACCTTC
j_call: TRBJ1-2
v_call: TRBV5-1
clone_size: NA
d_call: NA

cdr3_aa: CASSTTGQNYEQYF
cdr3_nt: TGTGCCAGCAGCACTACCGGACAGAACTACGAGCAGTACTTC
j_call: TRBJ2-7
v_call: TRBV3-1/TRBV3-2
clone_size: NA
d_call: NA

cdr3_aa: CASSIQGGQETQYF
cdr3_nt: TGTGCCAGCAGCATACAGGGTGGGCAAGAGACCCAGTACTTC
j_call: TRBJ2-5
v_call: TRBV9
clone_size: NA
d_call: NA

cdr3_aa: CASSLETRHHLNTEAFF
cdr3_nt: TGTGCCAGCAGCTTGGAGACCCGCCACCACCTGAACACTGAAGCTTTCTTT
j_call: TRBJ1-1
v_call: TRBV13
clone_size: NA
d_call: NA

cdr3_aa: CASSKDRAGNTIYF
cdr3_nt: TGTGCCAGTAGTAAAGACAGGGCTGGAAACACCATATATTTT
j_call: TRBJ1-3
v_call: TRBV19
clone_size: NA
d_call: TRBD1

cdr3_aa: CASSVAGQKETQYF
cdr3_nt: TGTGCCAGCAGCGTAGCGGGACAGAAAGAGACCCAGTACTTC
j_call: TRBJ2-5
v_call: TRBV9
clone_size: NA
d_call: TRBD1

cdr3_aa: CAWSRGTGDNSPLHF
cdr3_nt: TGTGCCTGGAGTAGGGGGACAGGGGACAATTCACCCCTCCACTTT
j_call: TRBJ1-6
v_call: TRBV30
clone_size: NA
d_call: TRBD1

cdr3_aa: CASSYGRGNSYEQYF
cdr3_nt: TGTGCCAGCAGTTACGGCCGGGGAAACTCCTACGAGCAGTACTTC
j_call: TRBJ2-7
v_call: TRBV6-6
clone_size: NA
d_call: NA

cdr3_aa: CASSVGTSGQETQYF
cdr3_nt: TGTGCCAGCAGCGTAGGGACTAGCGGGCAAGAGACCCAGTACTTC
j_call: TRBJ2-5
v_call: TRBV9
clone_size: NA
d_call: TRBD2

cdr3_aa: CSATRLGGAFF
cdr3_nt: TGCAGTGCTACCCGGTTAGGGGGAGCTTTCTTT
j_call: TRBJ1-1
v_call: TRBV20-1
clone_size: few
d_call: NA

cdr3_aa: CASSFGLAGTGTDTQYF
cdr3_nt: TGTGCCAGTAGTTTCGGACTAGCGGGTACCGGCACAGATACGCAGTATTTT
j_call: TRBJ2-3
v_call: TRBV19
clone_size: NA
d_call: TRBD2

cdr3_aa: CASSDRQANRAQHF
cdr3_nt: TGTGCCAGCAGTGATCGGCAGGCCAACAGGGCCCAGCATTTT
j_call: TRBJ1-5
v_call: TRBV6-1
clone_size: NA
d_call: NA